This T cell receptor (beta chain) was sequenced during a study of blood T cell repertoires in COVID-19. As for the study in general: From the United States, Italy and Spain came samples of acute and convalescent COVID-19.

The CDR3 has 18 residues. Germline assignment: CDR1 SEHNR and CDR2 FQNEAQ (reference sequence). The junction had 9 bases not matched to a gene; V was cut back by 0 bases and J by 3 bases. TCRdb's copy holds only in-frame clones and misses some; the assay was immunoSEQ multiplex PCR. This table has about 110,000 clones, about 90% appearing once. Sequenced: peripheral blood. This TCR was sampled from a human donor in a cohort sampled during active COVID-19. The gene calls are TRBV7-9 and TRBJ2-5; 11 bases fit TRBD2. CDR3 DNA: TGTGCCAGCAGCTTAGCGGCAATAATAGCGGGAGGGAAAGAGACCCAGTACTTC. Translating gives CASSLAAIIAGGKETQYF.